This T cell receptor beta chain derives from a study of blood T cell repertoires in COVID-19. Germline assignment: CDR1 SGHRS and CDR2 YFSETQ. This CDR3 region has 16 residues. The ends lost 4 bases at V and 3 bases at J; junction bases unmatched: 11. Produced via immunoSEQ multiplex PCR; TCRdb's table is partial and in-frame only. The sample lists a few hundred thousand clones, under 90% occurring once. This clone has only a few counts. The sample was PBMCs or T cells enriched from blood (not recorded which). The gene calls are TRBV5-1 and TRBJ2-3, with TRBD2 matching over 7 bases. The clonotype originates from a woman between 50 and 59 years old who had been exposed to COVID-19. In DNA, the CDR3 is TGCGCCAGCAGCCCCTCACGACTAGCCGTGACAGATACGCAGTATTTT. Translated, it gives CASSPSRLAVTDTQYF.